This T cell receptor (beta chain) came from a study of blood T cell repertoires in COVID-19. The table came from immunoSEQ multiplex PCR; TCRdb's copy has only in-frame clones and leaves some out. Seen here are some 99,000 clones, about 90% observed once, and the top ten hold 1.1%. The material sequenced was peripheral blood. The TCR comes from a human donor in a cohort sampled during active COVID-19.

CDR3: CASTPLRLAGSYNEQFF. The CDR3 DNA is TGTGCCAGCACCCCCCTTAGACTAGCGGGATCATACAATGAGCAGTTCTTC. The chain couples TRBV3-1 (or the pseudogene TRBV3-2) to TRBJ2-1, with 11 positions matching TRBD2. This CDR3 has 17 amino acids. In germline, CDR1 is LGHDT, CDR2 YNNKEL (reference sequence). V lost 7 bases, J lost 4 bases, and 12 bases stayed unmatched.